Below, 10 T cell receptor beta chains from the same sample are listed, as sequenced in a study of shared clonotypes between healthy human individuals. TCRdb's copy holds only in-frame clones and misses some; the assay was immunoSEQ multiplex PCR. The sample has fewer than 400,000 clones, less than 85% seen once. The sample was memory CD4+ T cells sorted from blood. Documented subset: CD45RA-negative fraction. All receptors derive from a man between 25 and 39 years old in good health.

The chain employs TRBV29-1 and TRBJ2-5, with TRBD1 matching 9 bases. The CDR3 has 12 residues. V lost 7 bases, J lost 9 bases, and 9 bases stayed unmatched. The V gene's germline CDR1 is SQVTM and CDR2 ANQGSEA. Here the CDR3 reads CSGQDRGLAQYF. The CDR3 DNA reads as TGCAGCGGGCAGGACAGGGGATTGGCCCAGTACTTC.

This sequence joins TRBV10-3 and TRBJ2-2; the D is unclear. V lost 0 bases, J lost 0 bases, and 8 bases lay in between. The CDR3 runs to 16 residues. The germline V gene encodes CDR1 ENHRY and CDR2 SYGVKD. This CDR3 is CAISESKTPNTGELFF. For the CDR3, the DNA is TGTGCCATCAGTGAGTCAAAAACCCCGAACACCGGGGAGCTGTTTTTT.

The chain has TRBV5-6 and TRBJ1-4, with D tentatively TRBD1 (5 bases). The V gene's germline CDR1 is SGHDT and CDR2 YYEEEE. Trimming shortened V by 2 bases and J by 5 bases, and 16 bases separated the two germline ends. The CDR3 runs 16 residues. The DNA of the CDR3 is TGTGCCAGCAGCTTTGGAGGAGGGGCTATGAATGAAAAACTGTTTTTT. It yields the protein CASSFGGGAMNEKLFF.

CDR3 in amino acids: CAWSMQSYEQYF. The CDR3 DNA follows: TGTGCCTGGAGTATGCAGTCCTACGAGCAGTACTTC. The chain links TRBV30 to TRBJ2-7; unclear D gene. V gave up 2 bases and J gave up 1 base, with 6 bases separating them. The CDR3 covers 12 residues. Germline CDR1 and CDR2: GTSNPN and SVGIG (reference sequence).

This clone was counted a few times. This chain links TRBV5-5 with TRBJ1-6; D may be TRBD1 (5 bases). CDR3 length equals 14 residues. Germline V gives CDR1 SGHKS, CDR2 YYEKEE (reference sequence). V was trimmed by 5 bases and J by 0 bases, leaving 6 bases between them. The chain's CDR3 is CASRRGSYNSPLHF. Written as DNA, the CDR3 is TGTGCCAGCAGGAGGGGCTCCTATAATTCACCCCTCCACTTT. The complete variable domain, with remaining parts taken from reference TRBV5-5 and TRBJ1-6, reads DAGVTQSPTHLIKTRGQQVTLRCSPISGHKSVSWYQQVLGQGPQFIFQYYEKEERGRGNFPDRFSARQFPNYSSELNVNALLLGDSALYLCASRRGSYNSPLHFGNGTRLTVT.

CDR3: CASRAGPTNQPQHF. CDR3 in DNA: TGTGCCAGCAGAGCCGGGCCTACGAATCAGCCCCAGCATTTT. J is TRBJ1-5 and V is TRBV6-1; no reliable D call. Germline V CDR1 and CDR2: MNHNS, SASEGT. V lost 6 bases to trimming and J lost 4 bases, with 13 bases between them. The CDR3 loop spans 14 amino acids.

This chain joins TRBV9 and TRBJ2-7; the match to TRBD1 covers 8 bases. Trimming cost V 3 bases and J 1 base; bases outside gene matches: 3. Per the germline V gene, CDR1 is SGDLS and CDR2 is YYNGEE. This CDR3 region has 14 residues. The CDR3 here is CASSGGQGSYEQYF. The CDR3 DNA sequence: TGTGCCAGCAGCGGTGGACAGGGATCCTACGAGCAGTACTTC.

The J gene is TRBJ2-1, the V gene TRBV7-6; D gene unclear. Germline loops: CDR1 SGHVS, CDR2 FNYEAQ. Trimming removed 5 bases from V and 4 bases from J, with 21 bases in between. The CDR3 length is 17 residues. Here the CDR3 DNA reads TGTGCCAGCAGCCAGGAGAGAGGTGTGGGCTCTTACAATGAGCAGTTCTTC. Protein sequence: CASSQERGVGSYNEQFF.

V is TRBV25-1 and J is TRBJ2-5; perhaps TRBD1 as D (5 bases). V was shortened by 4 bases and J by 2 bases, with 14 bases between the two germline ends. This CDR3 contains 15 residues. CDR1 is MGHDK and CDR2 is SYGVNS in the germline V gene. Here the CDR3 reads CASSGQGTSQETQYF. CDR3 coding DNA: TGTGCCAGCAGTGGCCAGGGAACATCGCAAGAGACCCAGTACTTC.

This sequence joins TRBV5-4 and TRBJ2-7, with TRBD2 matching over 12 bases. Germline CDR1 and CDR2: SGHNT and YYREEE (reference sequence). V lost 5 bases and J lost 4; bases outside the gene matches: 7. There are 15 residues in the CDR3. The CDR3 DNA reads TGTGCCAGCAGTTCCGGGACTAGCGGGTTATACGAGCAGTACTTC. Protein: CASSSGTSGLYEQYF.